This T cell receptor beta chain came from a study of cytomegalovirus exposure and HLA in healthy donors listed by TCRdb under 2017. Study-level background: An earlier analysis of some 600 of the donors reported 276 Gb of sequence data and around 120 million unique TCR beta sequences obtained from about 200 million T cells. Among a few hundred genotyped donors of the cohort, an average of around 240,000 unique TCR beta nucleotide sequences were sequenced per donor, roughly 20% of them non-productive. Typing coverage differed by locus: A, B, C, DRB1 and DQB1 were typed in about 620-640 donors, DQA1 in roughly 510, DPA1 in around 610, and DPB1 in roughly 470. High-throughput TCR immunosequencing, statistical association of individual TCRs with disease status, and machine learning were combined to predict cytomegalovirus infection status. Class I and class II HLA loci were covered by the typing at four-digit resolution. An earlier analysis of some 500 of the donors used high-throughput TCR beta sequencing to judge whether each TCR beta V gene segment behaved as functional or pseudogenic. In the later analysis, no new phenotypic data were used to find candidate immune exposures; instead, reliance was placed on TCR beta sequences and their occurrence across donors. Using immunosequencing, the study profiled T cell repertoires from around 670 subjects and related those repertoires to cytomegalovirus serostatus. A later analysis re-examined previously published TCR beta repertoires from more than 600 donors and added high-resolution HLA genotyping to investigate patterns of TCR occurrence. In addition to the first cohort of 666 subjects, a separate validation cohort of approximately 120 different subjects was used. All discovery cohort repertoires had been generated using a single sequencing platform. The genetic ancestry cluster associated with self-reported Caucasian donors included about 84% of the 300 to 400 genotyped donors. Donor age, sex, ethnicity and CMV serostatus were compiled alongside the repertoire data. The aim of the study was to test whether cataloging public T cell receptors could identify signatures of past pathogen exposure. An early release that covered 500 to 800 HLA-typed donors contained approximately 300 gigabases of sequencing data and approximately 85 million unique TCR sequences. Genome-wide SNP genotypes for about three fifths of the roughly 700 donors were used in a later genetic analysis, which treated that subset as a discovery cohort. Five DR-DQ haplotypes were handled as single units for association and clustering, since linkage in the cohort was strong. Study-wide conclusions, independent of this receptor: In a later analysis, some 17,000 TCR beta sequences were associated with specific HLA alleles at a false discovery rate of 0.05. Some IMGT-functional V segments, including TRBV6-2 and TRBV6-3, could not be distinguished by the 87-base-pair reads and were therefore excluded. The study gave a list of roughly 150 TCR beta chains associated with cytomegalovirus. Compared with the roughly 700-donor mean, donors in an Asian-associated ancestry cluster had fewer N-insertions in productive TCRs, according to a later genetic analysis. While some public TCRs were present in many individuals, most TCR sequences turned up only very rarely across donors. A later genetic analysis associated a missense DCLRE1C variant with V-gene and J-gene trimming of TCR beta chains, and an independent cohort replicated the association. In a later analysis, most CMV-associated TCR beta chains were found to appear HLA-restricted, with HLA associations seemingly driven largely by CMV exposure. A further reported finding was that TCR beta sequences accurately predicted the HLA-A and HLA-B alleles for most subjects in the first cohort. According to a later analysis, TCR association rates differed among HLA loci, with DRB1 alleles showing the most associated TCRs and HLA-C alleles showing the fewest. Assigning TCR associations to individual alleles was difficult when HLA alleles, especially DR and DQ, strongly co-occurred. A later analysis found that HLA-associated TCR beta chains were more clonally expanded and had lower generation probabilities than equally common non-associated chains. Several of the top co-occurrence clusters appeared to be linked to parvovirus B19, influenza, CMV and Epstein-Barr virus, according to a later analysis. CMV serostatus was the only immune exposure information available for the cohort. This cohort had only TCR beta chains sequenced, and the lack of alpha or paired-chain data limited which features could be detected. In both the original and validation cohorts, the classifier was reported to diagnose cytomegalovirus status with high specificity and sensitivity. According to the authors, the approach could potentially be generalized to other disease states and immunological phenotypes. Because counts were too low, 15 to 20 rarely observed V segments, including chromosome 9 orphons, were left out of the earlier analysis of 587 of the donors. Because HLA typing was unavailable for some donors at each locus, only the typed subset was used in association tests. A cluster of highly shared sequence variants was judged likely to represent a technical artifact of the sequencing pipeline. In vitro tests confirmed that a few of the cytomegalovirus-associated TCR beta chains recognize cytomegalovirus antigens. Broadly in line with IMGT annotations, most TCR beta V segments showed up in productive rearrangements about 87% or about 30% of the time in an earlier analysis of approximately 600 of the donors. Linkage disequilibrium might explain the correlated functional status among segregating V segments, but an unknown experimental factor could not be excluded. Sequencing depth was assumed to be roughly uniform across donors in the presence/absence analyses, though that assumption may not hold.

The germline V gene yields SGDLS for CDR1 and YYNGEE for CDR2. Inclusive of the bounding cysteine and phenylalanine, the CDR3 is 16 residues long. Only CDR3 DNA is held: 48 bases, read in frame from base 1. For this chain, trimming is 0 bases at the V end and 5 bases at the J end, and the number of junction bases without a gene match is 9. The cohort consisted of 600 or so healthy bone marrow donors. All cohort members were sampled while nominally healthy, although unrecorded immune exposures were likely present. The donor tested CMV seronegative, placing the donor among the approximately 360 seronegative members of the cohort. A peripheral blood sample was provided by each donor, and peripheral blood mononuclear cells were used for TCR beta sequencing. Genomic DNA was extracted from the blood cell samples with the Qiagen DNeasy Blood Extraction Kit. As regards this clone: Its antigen remains undetermined. Base-call qualities are not available, and no considerably larger clone is one nucleotide away.

Library preparation employed the immunoSEQ multiplex PCR assay. A mixture of 60 forward primers for TCR Vbeta segments and 13 reverse primers for TCR Jbeta segments was used in the multiplex PCR. The CDR3 region of rearranged TCR beta genes was amplified from genomic DNA with a multiplex PCR assay. The Illumina HiSeq System was used to sequence the amplified TCR beta libraries as 87-base-pair reads. In the authors' own workflow: In a later analysis, 77 million or so unique TCR beta chains were counted across the roughly 670 repertoires, and roughly 11 million of these chains were shared by at least two donors. Raw reads were error-corrected and collapsed into unique sequences by a nearest-neighbor algorithm in which closely related sequences were merged to remove PCR and sequencing errors. V, D and J gene segments were assigned by aligning CDR3 sequences to IMGT reference sequences. Each retained sequence needed at least a six-nucleotide match to both a V gene segment and a J gene segment. Rearrangements were called productive when the CDR3 lacked stop codons and stayed in frame with V and J; all others were non-productive. CDR3 was defined by IMGT convention, running from the second conserved V-encoded cysteine to the conserved J-encoded phenylalanine. The earlier analysis of roughly 590 of the donors excluded any sequence lacking an unambiguous match to a single V gene segment. An earlier analysis of about 600 of the donors called V segments functional above 56.7% productive rearrangements and segregating when the between-donor standard deviation exceeded 5%. A statistical classification framework was developed to diagnose cytomegalovirus status using the catalog of TCR beta chain sequences. A later analysis assigned V and J genes by comparing TCR nucleotide sequences with IMGT/GENE-DB human TR gene sequences. The TCRdist pipeline was used in a later analysis to assign CDR3 sequences and most-parsimonious VDJ recombination scenarios. In a later analysis, every TCR beta chain was defined by the combination of its CDR3 amino acid sequence and its V-gene family, and reads without a unique V-gene family were dropped. To address suspected cross-contamination and a sequencing artifact, a later analysis removed under 600 highly shared, low-generation-probability nucleotide sequences. In a later analysis, a clonal expansion index for each public chain was calculated from normalized within-repertoire ranks of inferred template counts. In a later analysis, generation probabilities were computed with a VDJ recombination model fitted to out-of-frame rearrangements, and the resulting probabilities were checked against IGoR. In a later analysis, hypergeometric tests were used to score TCR-TCR, TCR-HLA and TCR-CMV co-occurrence, with a repertoire-size bias correction applied to TCR pairs. In a later analysis, false discovery rates were estimated by permuting HLA or CMV assignments 20 times. In a later analysis, co-occurring TCRs were grouped using DBSCAN, and TCRdist sequence similarity was added for clustering within HLA-allele-positive subsets. Co-occurrence clustering excluded repertoires with fewer than 30,000 or more than 120,000 public chains, plus five with anomalous nucleotide sharing. TCRdb took over this immuneACCESS table, retaining in-frame rearrangements with V and J assigned. Such tables are incomplete; in checked studies, under half of the missing clones stem from an unresolved V gene, and the remainder is unexplained. V, J and clone size are those of that table, while D and trimming were read from the DNA. The sample contains more than 150,000 clones, approximately 88% of them found a single time. Of the sample, under 0.4% falls within the top ten clones.

Recombination connected TRBV9 to TRBJ2-5; the junction holds 8 bases that match TRBD2. The specimen was PBMCs. This TCR was recovered from a boy aged 2-9 years in good health and CMV-seronegative. In nucleotides, the sequence is TGTGCCAGCAGCGTAGGTAATAGCGGGATGGGTGAGACCCAGTACTTC. This sequence encodes CASSVGNSGMGETQYF.